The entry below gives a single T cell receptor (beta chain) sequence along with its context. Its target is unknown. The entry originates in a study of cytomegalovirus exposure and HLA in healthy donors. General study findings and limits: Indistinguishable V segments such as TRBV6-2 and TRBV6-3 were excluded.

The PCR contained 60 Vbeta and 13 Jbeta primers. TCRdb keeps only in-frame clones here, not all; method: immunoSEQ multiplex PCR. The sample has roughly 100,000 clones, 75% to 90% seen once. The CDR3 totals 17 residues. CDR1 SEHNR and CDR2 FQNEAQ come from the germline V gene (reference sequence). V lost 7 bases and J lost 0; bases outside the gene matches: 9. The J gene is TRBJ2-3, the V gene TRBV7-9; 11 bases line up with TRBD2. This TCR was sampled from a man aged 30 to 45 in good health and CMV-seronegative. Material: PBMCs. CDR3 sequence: CASNPSGGSASTDTQYF. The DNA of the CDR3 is TGTGCCAGCAACCCTAGCGGGGGGTCCGCTAGCACAGATACGCAGTATTTT.